A single sample is the source of the 2 T cell receptor beta chains below, sequenced in a study of cytomegalovirus exposure and HLA in healthy donors (dated by TCRdb to about 2017). To prepare the library, the immunoSEQ multiplex PCR assay was applied. For the multiplex PCR, a mixture combining 60 forward primers for TCR Vbeta segments and 13 reverse primers for TCR Jbeta segments was used. The clones in this table, taken by TCRdb from immuneACCESS, are in-frame only. Not every clone is retained; where verified, under half of the shortfall comes from an unresolved V gene, and the cause of the rest is unknown. The sample table records about 120,000 clones; 70% to 90% of these occur just once. The ten largest clones capture roughly 20% of the sample. The sequencing input was PBMCs. The receptors come from a man in his late teens or twenties in good health and CMV-seropositive.

The chain couples TRBV6-4 to TRBJ2-5; 7 bases agree with TRBD2. The J segment lost 1 base and the V segment lost 8 bases, leaving 4 bases of the junction unmatched. This CDR3 spans 13 amino acids. CDR1 and CDR2 (germline): MRHNA, SNTAGT. CDR3 DNA: TGTGCCAGCGACGGGACTACCCAAGAGACCCAGTACTTC. It codes for CASDGTTQETQYF.

The table lists this clone with a count of one. The rearrangement uses TRBV6-4 and TRBJ1-6, with TRBD1 as a possible D gene (5 bases). The V end lost 8 bases, the J end lost 3 bases, and 11 bases lay between the germline ends. The CDR3 consists of 14 residues. The germline V gene has CDR1 MRHNA and CDR2 SNTAGT. CDR3 amino acids: CASSQGFYNSPLHF. In nucleotides, the CDR3 is TGTGCCAGCTCGCAGGGTTTCTATAATTCACCCCTCCACTTT.